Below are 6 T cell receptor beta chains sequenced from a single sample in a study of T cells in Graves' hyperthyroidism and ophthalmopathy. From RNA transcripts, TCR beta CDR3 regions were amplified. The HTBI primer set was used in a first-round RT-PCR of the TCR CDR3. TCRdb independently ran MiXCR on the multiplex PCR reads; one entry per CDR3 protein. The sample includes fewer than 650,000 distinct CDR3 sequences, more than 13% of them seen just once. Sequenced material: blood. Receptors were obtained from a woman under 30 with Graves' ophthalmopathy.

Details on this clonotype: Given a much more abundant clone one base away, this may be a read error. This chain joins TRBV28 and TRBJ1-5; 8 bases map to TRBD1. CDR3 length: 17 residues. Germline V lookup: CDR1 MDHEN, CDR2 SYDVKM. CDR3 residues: CASSSGQGHRRNRPQHF. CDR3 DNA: TGTGCCAGCAGCTCCGGACAGGGCCACCGACGCAATCGGCCCCAGCATTTT.

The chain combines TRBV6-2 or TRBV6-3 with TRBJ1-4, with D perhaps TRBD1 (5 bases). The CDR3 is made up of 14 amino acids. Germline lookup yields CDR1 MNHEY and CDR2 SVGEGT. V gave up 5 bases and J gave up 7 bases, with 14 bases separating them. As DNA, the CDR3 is TGTGCCAGCAGTCGGGGGGAGGGAGGTGAAAAACTGTTTTTT. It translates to CASSRGEGGEKLFF.

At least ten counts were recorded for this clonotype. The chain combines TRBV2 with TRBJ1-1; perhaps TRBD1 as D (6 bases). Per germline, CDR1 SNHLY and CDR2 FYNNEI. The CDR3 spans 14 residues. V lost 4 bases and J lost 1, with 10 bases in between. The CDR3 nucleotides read TGTGCCAGCAGTGTATGGACAGAGAACACTGAAGCTTTCTTT. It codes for CASSVWTENTEAFF.

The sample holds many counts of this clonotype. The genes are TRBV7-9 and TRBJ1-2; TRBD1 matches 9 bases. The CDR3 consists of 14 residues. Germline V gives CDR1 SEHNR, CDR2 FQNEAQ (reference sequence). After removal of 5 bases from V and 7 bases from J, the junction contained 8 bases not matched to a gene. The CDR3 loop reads CASSPTGTGPGYTF. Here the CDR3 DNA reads TGTGCCAGCAGCCCCACCGGGACAGGGCCTGGCTACACCTTC.

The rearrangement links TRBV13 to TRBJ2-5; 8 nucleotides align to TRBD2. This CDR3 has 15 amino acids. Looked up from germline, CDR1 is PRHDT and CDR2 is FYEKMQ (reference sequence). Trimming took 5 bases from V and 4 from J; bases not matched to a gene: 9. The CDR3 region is CASSAPGGGRETQYF. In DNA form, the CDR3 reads TGTGCCAGCAGCGCTCCGGGGGGGGGAAGAGAGACCCAGTACTTC.

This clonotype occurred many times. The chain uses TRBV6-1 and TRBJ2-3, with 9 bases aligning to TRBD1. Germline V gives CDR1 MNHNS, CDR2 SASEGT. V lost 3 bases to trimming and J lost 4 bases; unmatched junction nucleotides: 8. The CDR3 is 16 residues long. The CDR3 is CASSDGTGNSADTQYF. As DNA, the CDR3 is TGTGCCAGCAGTGACGGGACAGGGAATTCGGCAGATACGCAGTATTTT.